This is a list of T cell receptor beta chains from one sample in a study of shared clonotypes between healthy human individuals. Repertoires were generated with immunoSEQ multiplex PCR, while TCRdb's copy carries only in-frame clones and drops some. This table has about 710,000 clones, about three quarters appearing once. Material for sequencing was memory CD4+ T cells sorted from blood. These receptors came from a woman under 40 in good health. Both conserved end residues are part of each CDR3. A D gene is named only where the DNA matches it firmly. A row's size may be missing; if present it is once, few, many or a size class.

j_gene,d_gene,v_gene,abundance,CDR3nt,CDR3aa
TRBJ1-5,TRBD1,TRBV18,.,TGTGCCAGCTCACCAGGGACAGGGGGGGATCAGCCCCAGCATTTT,CASSPGTGGDQPQHF
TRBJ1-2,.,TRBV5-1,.,TGCGCCAGCCGAGGTAAGGGCTATGGCTACACCTTC,CASRGKGYGYTF
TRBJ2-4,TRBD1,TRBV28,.,TGTGCCAGCAGGACGGACAGGGAATGGCCCAAAAACATTCAGTACTTC,CASRTDREWPKNIQYF
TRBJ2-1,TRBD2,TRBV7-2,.,TGTGCCAGCAGCTCGGGACTAGCAATTCGGAATGAGCAGTTCTTC,CASSSGLAIRNEQFF
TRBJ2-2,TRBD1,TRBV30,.,TGTGCCTGGGGCCCCGGACAGGGGTTCACCGGGGAGCTGTTTTTT,CAWGPGQGFTGELFF
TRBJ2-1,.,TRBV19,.,TGTGCCAGTAGAACCCCCAGCTCCTACAATGAGCAGTTCTTC,CASRTPSSYNEQFF
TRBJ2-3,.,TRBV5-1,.,TGCGCCAGCAGTTTGGAGGCAGATACGCAGTATTTT,CASSLEADTQYF
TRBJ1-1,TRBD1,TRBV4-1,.,TGCGCCAGCAGCCAAGAGGCCAGGGGGGGTACTGAAGCTTTCTTT,CASSQEARGGTEAFF
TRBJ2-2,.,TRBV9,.,TGTGCCAGCAGCGCGGGGAGGCGGACCGGGGAGCTGTTTTTT,CASSAGRRTGELFF
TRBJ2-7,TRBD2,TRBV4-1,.,TGCGCCAGCAGCCAAGGTAGTCTAGCGGGAAGGTACGAGCAGTACTTC,CASSQGSLAGRYEQYF
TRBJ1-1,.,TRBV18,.,TGTGCCAGCTCACCCTCGACAGGTTTGAACACTGAAGCTTTCTTT,CASSPSTGLNTEAFF
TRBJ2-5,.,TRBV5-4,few,TGTGCCAGCAGCTTGCAAGAGACCCAGTACTTC,CASSLQETQYF
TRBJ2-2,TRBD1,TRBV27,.,TGTGCCAGCAGTTTCTTCGGACAGGGCGGGGACGGGGAGCTGTTTTTT,CASSFFGQGGDGELFF
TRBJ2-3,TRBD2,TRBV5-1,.,TGCGCCAGCAGCTTCTCGAGCGGGAGAACAGATACGCAGTATTTT,CASSFSSGRTDTQYF
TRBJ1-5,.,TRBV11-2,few,TGTGCCAGCAGCTTCCAGGGTGGCAATCAGCCCCAGCATTTT,CASSFQGGNQPQHF
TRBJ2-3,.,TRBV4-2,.,TGTGCCAGCTCAACACGCACAGATACGCAGTATTTT,CASSTRTDTQYF
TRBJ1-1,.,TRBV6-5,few,TGTGCCAGCAGTTCCCGGGACGGTGAAGCTTTCTTT,CASSSRDGEAFF
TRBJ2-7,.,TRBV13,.,TGTGCCAGCAGCCTGGGGCGGAGCTCCTACGAGCAGTACTTC,CASSLGRSSYEQYF
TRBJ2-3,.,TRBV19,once,TGTGCCAGTAGTACGGGGGCCCCCACAGATACGCAGTATTTT,CASSTGAPTDTQYF
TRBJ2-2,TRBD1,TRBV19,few,TGTGCCAGTAGTAGTACAGGGGGCTATTTCACCGGGGAGCTGTTTTTT,CASSSTGGYFTGELFF
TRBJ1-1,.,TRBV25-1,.,TGTGCCAGCAGTGAATCCCCAGGGAGTACTGAAGCTTTCTTT,CASSESPGSTEAFF
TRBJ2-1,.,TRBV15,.,TGTGCCACCAGCAGAGAATTTGGCGGCTCCTACAATGAGCAGTTCTTC,CATSREFGGSYNEQFF
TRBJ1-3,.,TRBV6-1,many,TGTGCCAGCACAGTCTCTGGAAACACCATATATTTT,CASTVSGNTIYF
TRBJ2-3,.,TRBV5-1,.,TGCGCCAGCAGCTCGGACCTGACATTAACAGATACGCAGTATTTT,CASSSDLTLTDTQYF
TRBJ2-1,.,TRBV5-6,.,TGTGCCAGCAGCTCGTACTCGGGCCTGTGGGGACCCTACAATGAGCAGTTCTTC,CASSSYSGLWGPYNEQFF
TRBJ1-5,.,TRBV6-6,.,TGTGCCAGCAGTTACAACGCACATACTGGAGGGCAGCCCCAGCATTTT,CASSYNAHTGGQPQHF
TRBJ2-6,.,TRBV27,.,TGTGCCAGCATACCGGTCTCTGGGGCCAACGTCCTGACTTTC,CASIPVSGANVLTF
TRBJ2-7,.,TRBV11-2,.,TGTGCCAGCAGCCACGTCGGTTTCGGGGACTACGAGCAGTACTTC,CASSHVGFGDYEQYF
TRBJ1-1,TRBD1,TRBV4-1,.,TGCGCCAGCAGCCAAACAGGGGGCGGGAGGGGTGAAGCTTTCTTT,CASSQTGGGRGEAFF
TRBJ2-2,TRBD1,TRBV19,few,TGTGCCAGTAGTATGACAGGGGTTGTCGGGGAGCTGTTTTTT,CASSMTGVVGELFF
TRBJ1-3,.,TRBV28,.,TGTGCCAGCAGTTTATTCAGGGGCTCTGGAAACACCATATATTTT,CASSLFRGSGNTIYF
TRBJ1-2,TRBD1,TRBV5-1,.,TGCGCCAGCAGCTTGGAAGGGGACAGGGGGTCTGGCTACACCTTC,CASSLEGDRGSGYTF
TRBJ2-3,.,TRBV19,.,TGTGCCAGTAGCCCCCGGACTACCACAGATACGCAGTATTTT,CASSPRTTTDTQYF
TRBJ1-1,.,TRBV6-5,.,TGTGCCAGCAGTTATGGACAAACAAACACTGAAGCTTTCTTT,CASSYGQTNTEAFF
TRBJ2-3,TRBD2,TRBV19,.,TGTGCCAGCGGACTAGCGCACAACACAGATACGCAGTATTTT,CASGLAHNTDTQYF
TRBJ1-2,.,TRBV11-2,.,TGTGCCAGCAGAGCAACAGGGAATAACTATGGCTACACCTTC,CASRATGNNYGYTF
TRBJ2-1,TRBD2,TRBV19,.,TGTGCCAGTAGCTCGACTAGCGGAGGCTCCTACAATGAGCAGTTCTTC,CASSSTSGGSYNEQFF
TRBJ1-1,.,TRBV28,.,TGTGCCAGCAGTCTAGGGGGGCGGACTGAAGCTTTCTTT,CASSLGGRTEAFF
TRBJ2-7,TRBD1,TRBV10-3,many,TGTGCCATCAGTCCCGGACAGGGGAAATACGAGCAGTACTTC,CAISPGQGKYEQYF
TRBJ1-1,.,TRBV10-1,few,TGCGCCAGCAGCACACAGAGGGACACTGAAGCTTTCTTT,CASSTQRDTEAFF
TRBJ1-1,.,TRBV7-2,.,TGTGCCAGCAGCTTAATTGCAGGGGACACTGAAGCTTTCTTT,CASSLIAGDTEAFF
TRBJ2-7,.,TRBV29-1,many,TGCAGCGTTGTGAAAAGCTCCTACGAGCAGTACTTC,CSVVKSSYEQYF
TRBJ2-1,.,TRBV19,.,TGTGCCAGTAGTATGACCGGGGATTTGAATGAGCAGTTCTTC,CASSMTGDLNEQFF
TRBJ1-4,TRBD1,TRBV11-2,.,TGTGCCAGCAGCTACCAGCCGGGACAGAATGAAAAACTGTTTTTT,CASSYQPGQNEKLFF
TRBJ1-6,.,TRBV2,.,TGTGCCAGCACTGGAGTCGGATATTCACCCCTCCACTTT,CASTGVGYSPLHF
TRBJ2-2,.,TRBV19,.,TGTGCCAGTAAGGACCGGGGGAACACCGGGGAGCTGTTTTTT,CASKDRGNTGELFF
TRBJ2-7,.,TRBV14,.,TGTGCCAGCAGCACCCAACACAGGGTCGAGCAGTACTTC,CASSTQHRVEQYF
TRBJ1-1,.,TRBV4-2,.,TGTGCCAGCAGCCAAGGCCTAGGACCCTCTGAAGCTTTCTTT,CASSQGLGPSEAFF
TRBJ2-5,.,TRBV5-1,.,TGCGCCAGCAGCTCGTCAACAGGGAGTCTTGAGACCCAGTACTTC,CASSSSTGSLETQYF
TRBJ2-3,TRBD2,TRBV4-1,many,TGCGCCAGCAGCCAAGATCGGAGGAGCGGGAGCCCAGATACGCAGTATTTT,CASSQDRRSGSPDTQYF
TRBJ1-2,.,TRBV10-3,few,TGTGCCATCAGTGAGCCCCGGACAGAAAACTATGGCTACACCTTC,CAISEPRTENYGYTF
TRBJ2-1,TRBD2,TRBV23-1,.,TGCGCCAGCAGTCAATGGGGTGGAGAGCGGGATGGCAATGAGCAGTTCTTC,CASSQWGGERDGNEQFF
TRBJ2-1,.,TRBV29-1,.,TGCAGCGTTAAGCAGGGTTGGACTGAGCAGTTCTTC,CSVKQGWTEQFF
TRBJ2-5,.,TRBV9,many,TGTGCCAGCAGCGAGGGGCCCTGGGTAGGAGAGACCCAGTACTTC,CASSEGPWVGETQYF